This T cell receptor beta chain was documented in a study of blood T cell repertoires in COVID-19. V dropped 3 bases and J dropped 6 bases, with 14 bases sitting between them. The CDR3 has 15 amino acids. The V gene's germline CDR1 is KGHDR and CDR2 SFDVKD. Sequencing used immunoSEQ multiplex PCR; TCRdb keeps in-frame clones, though not all of them. This sample carries some 320,000 clones, roughly 88% of them seen once, and the ten largest clones take more than 6.5%. This TCR came from a woman in her twenties or thirties who had recovered from COVID-19. The chain uses TRBV24-1 and TRBJ1-5; unclear D gene. What was sequenced was peripheral blood. CDR3 loop: CATSDPTRAGQPQHF. CDR3 bases: TGTGCCACCAGTGATCCTACTCGTGCGGGTCAGCCCCAGCATTTT.